This T cell receptor (beta chain) was profiled in a study of blood T cell repertoires in COVID-19. This table comes from immunoSEQ multiplex PCR, and its TCRdb copy is limited to in-frame clones, with some not included. The sample includes about 260,000 clones, around 90% seen only once; the top ten take under 3.5%. This TCR was sampled from a woman aged 50 to 60 who had recovered from COVID-19. Sequenced input: PBMCs or T cells enriched from blood (not recorded which).

The CDR3 reads CASREGVGDTEAFF. CDR3 in DNA: TGTGCCAGCAGGGAAGGGGTAGGTGACACTGAAGCTTTCTTT. The chain links TRBV9 to TRBJ1-1; tentatively, D is TRBD1 (5 bases). Trimming removed 5 bases at V and 3 bases at J, with 14 bases between. The germline V gene encodes CDR1 SGDLS and CDR2 YYNGEE. The CDR3 is made up of 14 amino acids.